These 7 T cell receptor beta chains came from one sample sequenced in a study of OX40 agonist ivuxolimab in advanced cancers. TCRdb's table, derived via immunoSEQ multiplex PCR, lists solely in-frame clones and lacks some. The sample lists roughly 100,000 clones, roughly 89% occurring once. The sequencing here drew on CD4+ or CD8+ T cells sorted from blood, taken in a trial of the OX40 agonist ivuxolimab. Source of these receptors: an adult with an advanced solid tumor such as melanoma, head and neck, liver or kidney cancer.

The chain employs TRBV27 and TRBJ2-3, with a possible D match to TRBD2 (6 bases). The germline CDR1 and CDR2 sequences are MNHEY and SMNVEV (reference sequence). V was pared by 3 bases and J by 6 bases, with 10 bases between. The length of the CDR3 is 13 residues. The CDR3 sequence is CASSFLLADTQYF. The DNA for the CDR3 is TGTGCCAGCAGTTTCCTCCTAGCGGATACGCAGTATTTT.

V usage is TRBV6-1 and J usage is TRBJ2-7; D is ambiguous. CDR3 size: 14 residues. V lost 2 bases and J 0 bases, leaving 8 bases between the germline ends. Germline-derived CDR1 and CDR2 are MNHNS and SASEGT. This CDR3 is CASSELPGSYEQYF. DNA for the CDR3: TGTGCCAGCAGTGAACTCCCTGGCTCCTACGAGCAGTACTTC.

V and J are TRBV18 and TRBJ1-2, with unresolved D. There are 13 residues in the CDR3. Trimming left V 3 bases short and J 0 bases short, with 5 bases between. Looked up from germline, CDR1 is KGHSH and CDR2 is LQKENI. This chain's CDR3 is CASSPGTNYGYTF. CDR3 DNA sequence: TGTGCCAGCTCACCCGGGACTAACTATGGCTACACCTTC. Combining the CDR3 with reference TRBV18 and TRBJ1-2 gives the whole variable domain NAGVMQNPRHLVRRRGQEARLRCSPMKGHSHVYWYRQLPEEGLKFMVYLQKENIIDESGMPKERFSAEFPKEGPSILRIQQVVRGDSAAYFCASSPGTNYGYTFGSGTRLTVV.

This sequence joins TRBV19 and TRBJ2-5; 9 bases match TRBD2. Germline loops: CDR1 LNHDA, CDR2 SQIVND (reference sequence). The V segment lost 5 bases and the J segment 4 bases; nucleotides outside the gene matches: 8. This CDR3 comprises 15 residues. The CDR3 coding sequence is TGTGCCAGTAGTGCGGGACTAGCCATGGGAGAGACCCAGTACTTC. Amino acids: CASSAGLAMGETQYF.

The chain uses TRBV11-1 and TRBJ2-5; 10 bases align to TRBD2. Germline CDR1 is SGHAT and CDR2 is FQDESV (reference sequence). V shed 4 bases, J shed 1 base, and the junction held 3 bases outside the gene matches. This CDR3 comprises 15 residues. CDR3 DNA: TGTGCCAGCAGCTCTAGCGGGAGCCGCCAAGAGACCCAGTACTTC. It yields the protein CASSSSGSRQETQYF.

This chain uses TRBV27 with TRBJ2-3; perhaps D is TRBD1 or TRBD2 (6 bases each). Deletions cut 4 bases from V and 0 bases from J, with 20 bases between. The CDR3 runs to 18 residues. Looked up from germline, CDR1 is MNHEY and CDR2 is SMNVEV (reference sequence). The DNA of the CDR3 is TGTGCCAGCAGTTACCGTTGGAGGGGGACGAGGAGCACAGATACGCAGTATTTT. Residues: CASSYRWRGTRSTDTQYF.

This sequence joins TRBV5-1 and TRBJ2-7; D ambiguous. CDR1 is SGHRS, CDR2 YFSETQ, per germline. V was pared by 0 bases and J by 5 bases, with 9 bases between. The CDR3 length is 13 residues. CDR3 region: CASSLVGLDEQYF. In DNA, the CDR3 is TGCGCCAGCAGCTTGGTGGGTTTAGACGAGCAGTACTTC.